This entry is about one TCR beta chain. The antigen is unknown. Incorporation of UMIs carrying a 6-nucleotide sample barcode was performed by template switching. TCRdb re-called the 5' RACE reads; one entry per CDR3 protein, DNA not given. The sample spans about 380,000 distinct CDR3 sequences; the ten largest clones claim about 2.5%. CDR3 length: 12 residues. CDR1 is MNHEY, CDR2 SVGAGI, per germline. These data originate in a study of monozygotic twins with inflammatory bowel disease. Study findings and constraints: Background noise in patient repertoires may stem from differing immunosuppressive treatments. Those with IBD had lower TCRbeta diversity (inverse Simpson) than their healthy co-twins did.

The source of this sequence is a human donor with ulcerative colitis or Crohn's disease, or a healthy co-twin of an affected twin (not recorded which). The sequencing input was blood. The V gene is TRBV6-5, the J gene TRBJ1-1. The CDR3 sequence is CASSSSHTEAFF.